A selection of T cell receptor beta chains follows, all from one sample in a study of cytomegalovirus exposure and HLA in healthy donors. Libraries were prepared by immunoSEQ multiplex PCR; TCRdb keeps only in-frame clonotypes and omits some of them. The table includes more than 95,000 clones, about 90% detected once. Sequenced sample: PBMCs. The source is a woman between 18 and 30 years old in good health and CMV-seronegative. Both conserved end residues are part of each CDR3. D genes are given only for firm matches. Expanded clones are given a class, and other clones once, few, many or no size at all.

TRBV18	14	-	TRBJ1-1	TRBD1	TGTGCCAGCTCTAGGGACAGCATGAACACTGAAGCTTTCTTT	CASSRDSMNTEAFF
TRBV27	19	-	TRBJ2-1	TRBD2	TGTGCCAGCAGTTTAAGCGGACTAGCGGGAGGGCCTATCGGCAATGAGCAGTTCTTC	CASSLSGLAGGPIGNEQFF
TRBV11-3	13	-	TRBJ1-1	-	TGTGCCAGCAGCTTAGAAGGGGACACTGAAGCTTTCTTT	CASSLEGDTEAFF
TRBV4-1	15	few	TRBJ1-6	-	TGCGCCAGCAGCTCGGTTGTCTCCGGGGGATCACCCCTCCACTTT	CASSSVVSGGSPLHF
TRBV5-1	14	-	TRBJ2-7	TRBD2	TGCGCCAGCACCTCAGGCCTAGCGGACTACGAGCAGTACTTC	CASTSGLADYEQYF
TRBV2	14	-	TRBJ1-3	-	TGTGCCAGCACCGCCGGTTCCTCTGGAAACACCATATATTTT	CASTAGSSGNTIYF
TRBV7-3	17	-	TRBJ2-6	TRBD1	TGTGCCAGCAGCTCCCCGGGACAGCGCTCTGGGGCCAACGTCCTGACTTTC	CASSSPGQRSGANVLTF
TRBV6-6	16	-	TRBJ2-1	TRBD2	TGTGCCAGCAGTTACCTGGGACTAGCGGGCTACAATGAGCAGTTCTTC	CASSYLGLAGYNEQFF
TRBV27	14	-	TRBJ2-7	-	TGTGCCAGCAGTCCGTCGACAGGCGGCTACGAGCAGTACTTC	CASSPSTGGYEQYF
TRBV4-3	15	-	TRBJ2-1	TRBD1	TGCGCCAGCAGCCAGGGGACAGCTTCCTACAATGAGCAGTTCTTC	CASSQGTASYNEQFF
TRBV5-5	13	-	TRBJ2-7	TRBD1	TGTGCCAGCAGCTGGACAGGGGCCTACGAGCAGTACTTC	CASSWTGAYEQYF
TRBV27	15	-	TRBJ2-6	-	TGTGCCAGCAGTCCCCTTTCAGCTGGGGCCAACGTCCTGACTTTC	CASSPLSAGANVLTF
TRBV15	14	once	TRBJ2-3	TRBD2	TGTGCCACCTGGCAGGCGGGGGGGCAAGATACGCAGTATTTT	CATWQAGGQDTQYF
TRBV5-6	13	-	TRBJ2-3	-	TGTGCCAGCAGCCGGAGATCAACAGATACGCAGTATTTT	CASSRRSTDTQYF
TRBV11-3	13	-	TRBJ2-5	-	TGTGCCAGCAGATCAGACAGCCAAGAGACCCAGTACTTC	CASRSDSQETQYF
TRBV6-5	15	-	TRBJ2-7	-	TGTGCCAGCAGTTACTCGGGGCAGAGCTCCTACGAGCAGTACTTC	CASSYSGQSSYEQYF
TRBV27	19	once	TRBJ1-5	TRBD1	TGTGCCAGCAGTCACCGGGACAGGGGTCCTCCTAATAGCAATCAGCCCCAGCATTTT	CASSHRDRGPPNSNQPQHF
TRBV30	13	-	TRBJ2-3	-	TGTGCCTGGAGGTCAGGGATCACAGATACGCAGTATTTT	CAWRSGITDTQYF
TRBV10-2	13	-	TRBJ2-1	-	TGCGCCAGCAGTAGACTCCTTGGAGGTGAGCAGTTCTTC	CASSRLLGGEQFF
TRBV9	17	-	TRBJ2-3	-	TGTGCCAGCAGCGTAGAGGTGGTGGACCCGGGGGCAGATACGCAGTATTTT	CASSVEVVDPGADTQYF
TRBV7-9	13	-	TRBJ1-5	-	TGTGCCAGCAGCTTAAAGGGAGATCAGCCCCAGCATTTT	CASSLKGDQPQHF
TRBV9	15	-	TRBJ1-2	TRBD1	TGTGCCAGCAGCGTAGCGGACAGGGGATCGTATGGCTACACCTTC	CASSVADRGSYGYTF
TRBV6-5	16	once	TRBJ2-1	TRBD2	TGTGCCAGCAGTTATACGAGCGGGACTGGTAGGAGGGAGCAGTTCTTC	CASSYTSGTGRREQFF
TRBV19	13	-	TRBJ1-1	-	TGTGCCAGTAGTACCCAGGGCGCCACTGAAGCTTTCTTT	CASSTQGATEAFF
TRBV28	15	-	TRBJ1-1	-	TGTGCCAGCAGTTGGCGGGCAGCATTGAACACTGAAGCTTTCTTT	CASSWRAALNTEAFF
TRBV7-9	16	-	TRBJ1-2	TRBD1	TGTGCCAGCAGCTTAGCTGGCAGGGGGCCCCTCTATGGCTACACCTTC	CASSLAGRGPLYGYTF
TRBV5-8	12	-	TRBJ2-1	-	TGTGCCAGCAGCTTCCGGAGGGCCACGCAGTTCTTC	CASSFRRATQFF
TRBV9	15	-	TRBJ2-1	-	TGTGCCAGCAGCGTAGGGGGAGGTAGTTACAATGAGCAGTTCTTC	CASSVGGGSYNEQFF
TRBV2	12	-	TRBJ2-7	-	TGTGCCAGCGTACAGGACTATTACGAGCAGTACTTC	CASVQDYYEQYF
TRBV27	13	-	TRBJ1-1	TRBD1	TGTGCCAGCAAAGGACAGGGTTTAAGTGTAGCTTTCTTT	CASKGQGLSVAFF
TRBV27	15	once	TRBJ2-1	TRBD2	TGTGCCAGCAGTCCCGGGACTAGCGGAGCGGGGGAGCAGTTCTTC	CASSPGTSGAGEQFF
TRBV19	16	-	TRBJ2-4	-	TGTGCCAGTAGTATAGAGGGGCGGAGTGCGGAAAACATTCAGTACTTC	CASSIEGRSAENIQYF
TRBV6-5	13	few	TRBJ1-2	TRBD1	TGTGCCACCGGGACAGGGGTTCACTATGGCTACACCTTC	CATGTGVHYGYTF
TRBV5-1	16	-	TRBJ1-1	-	TGCGCCAGCAGCTTGGGTCAGGCCGTAGTGAACACTGAAGCTTTCTTT	CASSLGQAVVNTEAFF
TRBV30	14	-	TRBJ1-6	-	TGTGCCTGGAGTGAAGGAGGATGGAATTCACCCCTCCACTTT	CAWSEGGWNSPLHF
TRBV13	15	-	TRBJ2-1	TRBD2	TGTGCCAGCAGCCTGGTGGGGGAGGGCCGATATGAGCAGTTCTTC	CASSLVGEGRYEQFF
TRBV30	15	-	TRBJ2-7	TRBD1	TGTGCCTGGAGTGTATCGGGGACAGGTCTCTACGAGCAGTACTTC	CAWSVSGTGLYEQYF
TRBV2	13	few	TRBJ2-5	-	TGTGCCAGCAGGGCGGGTCGCGGAGAGACCCAGTACTTC	CASRAGRGETQYF
TRBV7-2	14	few	TRBJ2-3	-	TGTGCCAGCAGCTTAGTCCTAGGAACAGATACGCAGTATTTT	CASSLVLGTDTQYF
TRBV2	15	-	TRBJ2-1	TRBD1	TGTGCCAGCAGAATAAACAGGGGGCCCTACAATGAGCAGTTCTTC	CASRINRGPYNEQFF
TRBV7-3	15	-	TRBJ1-2	-	TGTGCCAGCAGCTTAAAGGCAGGGATAACCTATGGCTACACCTTC	CASSLKAGITYGYTF
TRBV30	15	once	TRBJ2-1	TRBD2	TGTGCCTGGGGTCCGGGACTAGGAATAGCCAGTGAGCAGTTCTTC	CAWGPGLGIASEQFF